This TCR beta chain was sequenced for a study of Graves' ophthalmopathy and Graves' hyperthyroidism. The TCR beta CDR3 regions underwent amplification from RNA transcripts. The library came from an HTBI-primed first-round RT-PCR and a second-round multiplex PCR. TCRdb re-called the multiplex PCR reads through MiXCR, storing one row per CDR3 protein. The profile shows roughly 420,000 distinct CDR3 sequences, around 20% of them singletons. The CDR3 runs to 10 residues. Germline CDR1 SGHAT, CDR2 FQNNGV. The study's findings and limits: Most expanded thyroid clonotypes above 0.001 frequency also appeared in blood. The study's model predicted ophthalmopathy progression at 70.59% sensitivity and about 72% specificity.

This clonotype came up many times. No antigen is known for it. Germline is not matched at one junction end, which may reflect a read error. This clonotype was obtained from a woman aged 18-29 years with stable Graves' hyperthyroidism. Input material: peripheral blood. The rearrangement links TRBV11-2 to TRBJ2-7; no definite D call. The CDR3 region is CASSSNEQYF. CDR3 sequence (DNA): TGTGCCAGCAGCTCCAACGAGCAGTACTTC.